This T cell receptor beta chain was identified in a study of T cells after yellow fever vaccination. Study-level information: Fractions with few cells were prepared using SMART-Seq v4 Ultra Low Input. General study points: Though it reached lower strength, the secondary response hit its peak faster, day 5 versus 15. Booster samples showed a return of most primary-vaccination clones (roughly 95% CD4, 85% to 90% CD8).

This clonotype showed up many times. Its target is unknown. TCR cDNA was made by 5'RACE template switching, adding a universal primer site and UMIs. Each CDR3 protein is one row after TCRdb ran MiXCR on the 5' RACE reads. The sample records around 310,000 distinct CDR3 sequences, 7.5% to 9% being singletons. The CDR3 contains 13 residues. CDR1 is SQVTM, CDR2 ANQGSEA, per germline. Trimming pared 3 bases from V and 0 bases from J, leaving 6 bases between. This sample comprised PBMCs, obtained on the day of the first yellow fever vaccination. The clonotype was recovered from a man aged 18 to 30 who received the YFV17D yellow fever vaccine. This chain joins TRBV29-1 and TRBJ2-4, with D perhaps TRBD1 or TRBD2 (5 bases each). CDR3 protein: CSVEGTAKNIQYF. CDR3 DNA sequence: TGCAGCGTTGAGGGGACAGCCAAAAACATTCAGTACTTC.